The 9 T cell receptor beta chains below come from one sample, sequenced in a study of beta chain features in type 1 diabetes. Notes on the study in general: TCRB CDR3 length was moderately but significantly reduced in all four CD4+ subsets of Type 1 diabetes patients.

These receptors lack a known antigen. cDNA synthesis used the whole RNA isolate, giving expressed TCRB sequences. The table came from immunoSEQ multiplex PCR; TCRdb's copy has only in-frame clones and leaves some out. The sample shows 150,000 or so clones, 63% of them seen only once. The sequenced sample was naive CD4+ T cells from blood. These receptors were obtained from a man aged 25 to 40 with type 1 diabetes.

This chain joins TRBV4-3 and TRBJ2-3; TRBD1 is a possible D gene (8 bases). From germline, CDR1 is LGHNA and CDR2 YSLEER. The CDR3 extends over 15 amino acids. The V end lost 4 bases, the J end lost 4 bases, and 15 bases lay between the germline ends. This CDR3 is CASSPRGTGPDTQYF. CDR3 coding DNA: TGCGCCAGCAGCCCGCGGGGGACAGGCCCAGATACGCAGTATTTT.

The J gene is TRBJ2-7, the V gene TRBV29-1; 8 nucleotides agree with TRBD1. The germline V gene has CDR1 SQVTM and CDR2 ANQGSEA. V lost 1 base to trimming and J lost 6 bases; unmatched junction nucleotides: 14. CDR3 length: 16 residues. CDR3 sequence (DNA): TGCAGCGTTGAAGGCGCGGGGACAGGTCTCCGCTGCGAGCAGTACTTC. Translating gives CSVEGAGTGLRCEQYF.

The chain joins TRBV29-1 to TRBJ2-3; D perhaps matches TRBD2 (5 bases). The V gene's germline CDR1 is SQVTM and CDR2 ANQGSEA. The CDR3 covers 14 residues. Trimming took 7 bases from V and 7 from J, leaving 21 bases between them. CDR3 loop: CSAERGQAAHTQYF. CDR3 in DNA: TGCAGCGCCGAGAGAGGGCAGGCTGCACATACGCAGTATTTT.

The chain couples TRBV30 to TRBJ2-5, with D hard to call. V was cut by 4 bases and J by 6 bases, with 15 bases left in between. Per the germline V gene, CDR1 is GTSNPN and CDR2 is SVGIG (reference sequence). CDR3 length: 13 residues. The CDR3 DNA follows: TGTGCCTGGATTGCGGCCTTATCCAAGACCCAGTACTTC. Residues: CAWIAALSKTQYF.

This clone was seen a few times. This sequence joins TRBV30 and TRBJ1-1; D gene ambiguous. CDR3 length equals 12 residues. Trimming removed 0 bases at V and 0 bases at J, with 2 bases between. CDR1 and CDR2 (germline): GTSNPN, SVGIG (reference sequence). The CDR3 sequence: CAWSVMNTEAFF. The CDR3 DNA follows: TGTGCCTGGAGTGTGATGAACACTGAAGCTTTCTTT.

Here the CDR3 reads CATSGIQETQYF. The CDR3 nucleotides are TGTGCCACCTCGGGCATTCAAGAGACCCAGTACTTC. This chain connects TRBV10-3 to TRBJ2-5, with no clear D. Trimming shortened V by 10 bases and J by 2 bases, and 11 bases separated the two germline ends. CDR3 length: 12 residues. Germline CDR1 and CDR2: ENHRY and SYGVKD.

V and J are TRBV14 and TRBJ2-5; D not certain. The V gene's germline CDR1 is SGHDN and CDR2 FVKESK. This CDR3 region has 12 residues. Trimming removed 4 bases from V and 4 bases from J, with 7 bases in between. The CDR3 loop is CASSRYRETQYF. CDR3 DNA: TGTGCCAGCAGCCGATACCGAGAGACCCAGTACTTC.

The V gene is TRBV12-5, the J gene TRBJ2-3; 11 bases line up with TRBD2. This CDR3 region has 16 residues. The V gene's germline CDR1 is LGHNT and CDR2 FRNRAP. Trimming removed 2 bases from V and 2 bases from J; junction bases left unmatched: 3. DNA of the CDR3: TGTGCTAGTGGTTTGAGACTAGCGGGGCTCACAGATACGCAGTATTTT. Encoded protein: CASGLRLAGLTDTQYF.

The rearrangement uses TRBV21-1 and TRBJ2-5. TRBV21-1 is described as a pseudogene. This CDR3 region has 14 residues. CDR3 loop: CASSEAGWRETQYF. The CDR3 DNA is TGTGCCAGCAGCGAAGCGGGGTGGCGAGAGACCCAGTACTTC.